The rows below give T cell receptor beta chains drawn from one sample of a study of T cell repertoires in aging, cancer and after chemotherapy. MiXCR was run by TCRdb on the multiplex PCR reads, yielding one entry per CDR3 protein. The table shows roughly 3,200 distinct CDR3 sequences, with approximately 20% occurring only once. Sequenced material: blood. The receptor source for this set is a human donor with a blood cancer. The CDR3 runs from the conserved cysteine through the conserved F or W. Fields, in order: CDR3 DNA, CDR3 protein, J gene, clone size, D gene, V gene. The D gene is left open where the match is weak. Only part of the rows carry a size: once, few, many, or a class if the clone is expanded.

TGTGCCAGCAGTTACTCGGGGGCAGGCACAGATACGCAGTATTTT,CASSYSGAGTDTQYF,TRBJ2-3,-,-,TRBV6-5
TGTGCCTGTTCCAGACAGACGATGAACACTGAAGCTTTCTTT,CACSRQTMNTEAFF,TRBJ1-1,medium-sized,-,TRBV30
TGCAGTGCTAGAAGGGGGGCCTCGGTGAGGGGCACTGAAGCTTTCTTT,CSARRGASVRGTEAFF,TRBJ1-1,medium-sized,-,TRBV20-1
TGCGCCAGCAGCTTGATGGGGGGGTCAGCAGATACGCAGTATTTT,CASSLMGGSADTQYF,TRBJ2-3,few,TRBD2,TRBV5-1
TGTGCCAGCAGGACATGGGCAGGGGGACCCCAAGAGACCCAGTACTTC,CASRTWAGGPQETQYF,TRBJ2-5,-,TRBD1,TRBV27
TGCAGTGCTGAAACTCCCACAGCACAAGAGACCCAGTACTTC,CSAETPTAQETQYF,TRBJ2-5,medium-sized,-,TRBV20-1
TGTGCCAGCAGTAAAGGGACAAACATTCAGTACTTC,CASSKGTNIQYF,TRBJ2-4,-,-,TRBV11-3
TGCGCCAGCAGCCGCGGGACGGTAGCGGAGATATACAATGAGCAGTACTTC,CASSRGTVAEIYNEQYF,TRBJ2-7,-,-,TRBV4-2
TGTGCCAGCTCACCACCGAAGACTAGCCTCCGCGAGCAGTACTTC,CASSPPKTSLREQYF,TRBJ2-7,medium-sized,TRBD2,TRBV18
TGTGCCAGTAAGTCACAGACAGGGAACCAGCCCCAGCATTTT,CASKSQTGNQPQHF,TRBJ1-5,medium-sized,TRBD1,TRBV19
TGTGCCAGTAGTATAGCCCCACAGGCCGCTAACTATGGCTACACCTTC,CASSIAPQAANYGYTF,TRBJ1-2,medium-sized,-,TRBV19
TGCAGTGCTTCCGGTTCGAACTATGGCTACACCTTC,CSASGSNYGYTF,TRBJ1-2,-,-,TRBV20-1
TGTGCCTGGAAGCGTCTAGCTGGGGAGACCCAGTACTTC,CAWKRLAGETQYF,TRBJ2-5,medium-sized,-,TRBV30
TGCGCCAGCAGTGAGCAGGTCGGAGGGGAGGATGGCTACACCTTC,CASSEQVGGEDGYTF,TRBJ1-2,few,-,TRBV10-1
TGTGCCAGCAGCTCCGAACAGGGCAGGGGTCATTACGAGCAGTACTTC,CASSSEQGRGHYEQYF,TRBJ2-7,medium-sized,-,TRBV7-6
TGTGCCAGCAGCCGGAAGCAGGGGGCGGACTATGGCTACACCTTC,CASSRKQGADYGYTF,TRBJ1-2,-,TRBD1,TRBV5-6
TGTGCCAGCAGCTTACCCCGGGGGGTTGGGGAAGAGACCCAGTACTTC,CASSLPRGVGEETQYF,TRBJ2-5,medium-sized,TRBD2,TRBV11-3
TGTGCCAGCAGGAGGGGAGCGGGAGGAACCGGGGAGCTGTTTTTT,CASRRGAGGTGELFF,TRBJ2-2,-,TRBD2,TRBV25-1
TGTGCCAGCAGAACCAGACAGGGGAACACTGAAGCTTTCTTT,CASRTRQGNTEAFF,TRBJ1-1,medium-sized,TRBD1,TRBV7-2
TGCGCCAGCAGCGCCCCAGCAGATACGCAGTATTTT,CASSAPADTQYF,TRBJ2-3,few,-,TRBV5-1
TGTGCCAGCAGTGAGCGAGATCCGACCCAGTACTTC,CASSERDPTQYF,TRBJ2-5,once,-,TRBV2
TGTGCCAGCAGCCCGCAGACTTCCTCTGGAGACACCATATATTTT,CASSPQTSSGDTIYF,TRBJ1-3,-,-,TRBV7-3
TGTGCCAGCAGCTTAACTCTCACGAACGGGGAGCTGTTTTTT,CASSLTLTNGELFF,TRBJ2-2,-,-,TRBV7-2
TGTGCCAGCAGCCTAGCGGGGGGGCTAACCGGGGAGCTGTTTTTT,CASSLAGGLTGELFF,TRBJ2-2,medium-sized,TRBD2,TRBV5-5
TGTGCCAGTAGTATAGCTGACAATGAGCAGTTCTTC,CASSIADNEQFF,TRBJ2-1,medium-sized,-,TRBV19
TGTGCCAGCAGTTACGGAAATAGCGGGAGAGGAACCAAAAACATTCAGTACTTC,CASSYGNSGRGTKNIQYF,TRBJ2-4,few,TRBD2,TRBV6-6
TGCGCCAGCAGCCTACTAGTGGGGGACCTTAACGGGCAGTACTTC,CASSLLVGDLNGQYF,TRBJ2-7,-,-,TRBV5-1
TGTGCCAGCAGTCCTTTGACAGGGGGACCCCAAGAGACCCAGTACTTC,CASSPLTGGPQETQYF,TRBJ2-5,large,TRBD1,TRBV27
TGTGCCAGCAGTCCCTCCCGTTTGGGGGGGGCGTACGAGCAGTACTTC,CASSPSRLGGAYEQYF,TRBJ2-7,medium-sized,-,TRBV27
TGTGCCAGCTCACCAAGACAGGGTGTATTCGCCGGGGAGCTGTTTTTT,CASSPRQGVFAGELFF,TRBJ2-2,medium-sized,TRBD1,TRBV18
TGTGCCAGCAGACAAGGACCCGCTGGGGGGGAGACCCAGTACTTC,CASRQGPAGGETQYF,TRBJ2-5,medium-sized,-,TRBV7-9
TGTGCCAGCAGGGGGCGCGGTCAGCCCCAGCATTTT,CASRGRGQPQHF,TRBJ1-5,medium-sized,-,TRBV6-5
TGTGCCAGTAGTGTGCTCATCGGGCAGCCCCAGCATTTT,CASSVLIGQPQHF,TRBJ1-5,medium-sized,-,TRBV19
TGTGCCAGCAGCAAAGAGAAATTCAGCCAAGAGACCCAGTACTTC,CASSKEKFSQETQYF,TRBJ2-5,-,-,TRBV21-1
TGTGCCAGCGAGCCTTTGCAGGAAGAGACCCAGTACTTC,CASEPLQEETQYF,TRBJ2-5,medium-sized,-,TRBV6-2/TRBV6-3
TGTGCCAGCAGCCCTAGGCAGGACAGGGACTACACCTTC,CASSPRQDRDYTF,TRBJ1-2,-,TRBD1,TRBV9
TGTGCCAGCAGCACGTGGCTCTACGAGCAGTACTTC,CASSTWLYEQYF,TRBJ2-7,medium-sized,-,TRBV5-6
TGTGCCAGCTCACTACAGGGACAAAGCTCGGATGGCTACACCTTC,CASSLQGQSSDGYTF,TRBJ1-2,-,-,TRBV18
TGTGCCAGCAGTAGAGGACAGGGGGCCCGGCGTGAAGCTTTCTTT,CASSRGQGARREAFF,TRBJ1-1,medium-sized,TRBD1,TRBV6-5
TGTGCCAGCAGTTTATCCGTCGGACTGGTTGAAGCTTTCTTT,CASSLSVGLVEAFF,TRBJ1-1,medium-sized,-,TRBV27
TGTGCCAGCGGGACAGGGGGCTATGGCTACACCTTC,CASGTGGYGYTF,TRBJ1-2,-,TRBD1,TRBV18
TGTGCCAGCAGTCCTTTAGTTAGGGCCTACAATGAGCAGTACTTC,CASSPLVRAYNEQYF,TRBJ2-7,-,-,TRBV7-2
TGTGCCAGCAGTTACCCCGTCACTGAAGCTTTCTTT,CASSYPVTEAFF,TRBJ1-1,medium-sized,-,TRBV6-5
TGTGCCAGTAGTTTCTCCAGGGGAATGAACACCATATATTTT,CASSFSRGMNTIYF,TRBJ1-3,few,-,TRBV19
TGTGCCAGCAGTCTCTATAATTCACCCCTCCACTTT,CASSLYNSPLHF,TRBJ1-6,few,-,TRBV27
TGTGCCAGCTCACCACCGACCGTCCCCGAGCAGTACTTC,CASSPPTVPEQYF,TRBJ2-7,medium-sized,-,TRBV18
TGCGCCAGCGGGTCCCCTTACGAGCAGTACTTC,CASGSPYEQYF,TRBJ2-7,-,-,TRBV4-1
TGCAGTGCTTTCCCTTTAGCGGGAGTTGACAATGAGCAGTTCTTC,CSAFPLAGVDNEQFF,TRBJ2-1,medium-sized,TRBD2,TRBV20-1
TGCGCCAGCAGCTTGGCCGGGGGAGGGCTGGGTACAGATACGCAGTATTTT,CASSLAGGGLGTDTQYF,TRBJ2-3,few,TRBD2,TRBV5-1
TGTGCCAGCAGTACGAGCCGGGACAGGGGGGGATCTGGCGAGACCCAGTACTTC,CASSTSRDRGGSGETQYF,TRBJ2-5,-,TRBD1,TRBV12-3/TRBV12-4
TGTGCCAGCAGCCCCGCCGGGACAGGGAACAATGAGCAGTTCTTC,CASSPAGTGNNEQFF,TRBJ2-1,-,TRBD1,TRBV12-3/TRBV12-4
TGTGCCAGCGGTTGGACAGGCGATAGCAATCAGCCCCAGCATTTT,CASGWTGDSNQPQHF,TRBJ1-5,medium-sized,TRBD1,TRBV6-1
TGCAGTGCTAGGGAGGGAGAAGGGACCACTGAAGCTTTCTTT,CSAREGEGTTEAFF,TRBJ1-1,medium-sized,-,TRBV20-1
TGTGCCAGCCTCTCGACAGCATACGAGCAGTACTTC,CASLSTAYEQYF,TRBJ2-7,few,-,TRBV28
TGTGCCAGCAGCAAAGCCGCGGGGGCTTTTTCTTCGCAGTATTTT,CASSKAAGAFSSQYF,TRBJ2-3,-,-,TRBV21-1
TGTGCCAGTAGTATAGAGGTCAGCCTCTATAGCAATCAGCCCCAGCATTTT,CASSIEVSLYSNQPQHF,TRBJ1-5,medium-sized,-,TRBV19